This TCR beta chain appears in the sequencing data of a study of regulatory T cells in long-lasting Graves disease. Turning to the study itself: New Graves' disease cases had less than 3 months of antithyroid drugs. Overall study results and limits: Not thyroid tissue but only peripheral blood was studied. Newly diagnosed patients shared 950 to 1,000 public clonotypes; persistent patients shared approximately 2,700.

In the case of this clonotype: Its target is unknown.

According to the study, TCR beta libraries were built with iRepertoire HTBI primers and CDR3-region Arm-PCR. Each CDR3 protein gets one entry after TCRdb re-called the multiplex PCR reads with MiXCR. Among more than 400,000 distinct CDR3 sequences listed, 16% were seen once. Trimming removed 6 bases at V and 9 bases at J, with 31 bases between. Germline loops: CDR1 MDHEN, CDR2 SYDVKM. This CDR3 has 18 residues. Time point noted: newly diagnosed GD, antithyroid drugs for less than 3 months. Isolated PBMC RNA provided the starting material for the TCR library. This sample was shared with a second study, whose subject was T cells in Graves' hyperthyroidism and ophthalmopathy.

This clonotype originated in a woman in her thirties with Graves disease. The rearrangement joins TRBV28 to TRBJ2-3, with D uncertain. Sequenced here: peripheral blood mononuclear cells (PBMCs), sampled at new diagnosis, from a patient treated with antithyroid drugs. The CDR3 DNA reads as TGTGCCAGCAGCCCAGTCCCCCCCATGAGCCCGTTTAGCAGCACGCAGTATTTT. This translates into CASSPVPPMSPFSSTQYF.